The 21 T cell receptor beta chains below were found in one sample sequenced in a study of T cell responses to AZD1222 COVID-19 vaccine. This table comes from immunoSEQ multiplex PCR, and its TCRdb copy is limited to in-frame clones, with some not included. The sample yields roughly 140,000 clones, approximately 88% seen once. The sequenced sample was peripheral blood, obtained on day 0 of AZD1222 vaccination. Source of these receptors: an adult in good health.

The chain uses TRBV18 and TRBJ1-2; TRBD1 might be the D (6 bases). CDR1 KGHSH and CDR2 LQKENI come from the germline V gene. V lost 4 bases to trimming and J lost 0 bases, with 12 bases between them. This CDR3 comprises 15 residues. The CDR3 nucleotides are TGTGCCAGCTCACTACAGGGTCCCCCTAACTATGGCTACACCTTC. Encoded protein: CASSLQGPPNYGYTF.

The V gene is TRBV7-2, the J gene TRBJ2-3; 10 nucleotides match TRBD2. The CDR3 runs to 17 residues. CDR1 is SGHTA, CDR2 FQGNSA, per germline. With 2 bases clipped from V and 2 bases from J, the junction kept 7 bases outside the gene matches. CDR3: CASSLHGSGGATDTQYF. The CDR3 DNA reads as TGTGCCAGCAGCTTACACGGGAGCGGGGGGGCCACAGATACGCAGTATTTT.

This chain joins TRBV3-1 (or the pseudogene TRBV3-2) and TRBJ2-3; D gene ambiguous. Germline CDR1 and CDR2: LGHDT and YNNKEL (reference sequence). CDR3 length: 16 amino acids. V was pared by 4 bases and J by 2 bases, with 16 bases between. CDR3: CASSPLLERTTDTQYF. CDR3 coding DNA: TGTGCCAGCAGCCCCCTATTGGAAAGGACCACAGATACGCAGTATTTT.

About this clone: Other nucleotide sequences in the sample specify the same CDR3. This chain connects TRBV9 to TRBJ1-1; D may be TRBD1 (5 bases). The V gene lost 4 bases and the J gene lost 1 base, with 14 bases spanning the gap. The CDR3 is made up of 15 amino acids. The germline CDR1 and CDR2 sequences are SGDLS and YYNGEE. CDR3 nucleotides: TGTGCCAGCAGCCCCACCGGGACCCAGAACACTGAAGCTTTCTTT. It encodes CASSPTGTQNTEAFF. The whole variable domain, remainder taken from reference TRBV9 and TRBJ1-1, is DSGVTQTPKHLITATGQRVTLRCSPRSGDLSVYWYQQSLDQGLQFLIQYYNGEERAKGNILERFSAQQFPDLHSELNLSSLELGDSALYFCASSPTGTQNTEAFFGQGTRLTVV.

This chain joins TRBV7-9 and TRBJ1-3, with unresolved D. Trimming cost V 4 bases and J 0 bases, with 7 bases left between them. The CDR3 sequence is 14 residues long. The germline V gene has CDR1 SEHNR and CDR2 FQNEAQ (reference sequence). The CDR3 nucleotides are TGTGCCAGCAGCTGGTGGACCTCTGGAAACACCATATATTTT. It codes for CASSWWTSGNTIYF. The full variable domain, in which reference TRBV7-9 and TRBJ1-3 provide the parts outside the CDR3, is DTGVSQNPRHKITKRGQNVTFRCDPISEHNRLYWYRQTLGQGPEFLTYFQNEAQLEKSRLLSDRFSAERPKGSFSTLEIQRTEQGDSAMYLCASSWWTSGNTIYFGEGSWLTVV.

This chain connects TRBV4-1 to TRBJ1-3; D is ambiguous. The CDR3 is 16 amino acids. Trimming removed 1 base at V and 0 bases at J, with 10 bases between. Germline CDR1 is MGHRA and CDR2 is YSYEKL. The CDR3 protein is CASSQVNSYSGNTIYF. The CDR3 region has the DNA TGCGCCAGCAGCCAAGTAAACAGTTACTCTGGAAACACCATATATTTT.

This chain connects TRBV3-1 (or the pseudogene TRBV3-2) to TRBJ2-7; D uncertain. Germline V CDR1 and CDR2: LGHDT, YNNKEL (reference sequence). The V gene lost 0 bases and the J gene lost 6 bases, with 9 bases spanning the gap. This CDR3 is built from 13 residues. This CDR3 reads CASSQDNPVEQYF. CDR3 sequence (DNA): TGTGCCAGCAGCCAAGATAACCCCGTCGAGCAGTACTTC.

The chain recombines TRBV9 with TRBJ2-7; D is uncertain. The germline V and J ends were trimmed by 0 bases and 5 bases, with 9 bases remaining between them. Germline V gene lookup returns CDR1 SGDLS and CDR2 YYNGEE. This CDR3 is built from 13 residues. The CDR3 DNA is TGTGCCAGCAGCGTAGGCCGTCTCAACGAGCAGTACTTC. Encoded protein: CASSVGRLNEQYF.

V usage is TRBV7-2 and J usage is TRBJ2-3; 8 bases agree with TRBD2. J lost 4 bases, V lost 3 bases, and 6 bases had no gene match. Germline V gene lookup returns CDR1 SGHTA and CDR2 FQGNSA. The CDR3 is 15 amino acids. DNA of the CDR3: TGTGCCAGCAGCTTCAGGGGACTAGACGCAGATACGCAGTATTTT. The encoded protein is CASSFRGLDADTQYF.

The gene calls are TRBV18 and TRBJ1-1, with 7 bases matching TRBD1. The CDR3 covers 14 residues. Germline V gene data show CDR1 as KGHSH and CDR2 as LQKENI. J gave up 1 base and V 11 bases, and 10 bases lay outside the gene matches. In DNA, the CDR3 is TGTGCCTCCACCCGGGACAGCGGGAACACTGAAGCTTTCTTT. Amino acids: CASTRDSGNTEAFF.

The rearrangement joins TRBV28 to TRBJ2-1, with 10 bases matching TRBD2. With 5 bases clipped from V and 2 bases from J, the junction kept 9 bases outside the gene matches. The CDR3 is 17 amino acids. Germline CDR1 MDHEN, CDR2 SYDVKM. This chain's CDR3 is CASSPKVAGGPYNEQFF. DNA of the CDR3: TGTGCCAGCAGTCCTAAAGTAGCGGGGGGCCCCTACAATGAGCAGTTCTTC.

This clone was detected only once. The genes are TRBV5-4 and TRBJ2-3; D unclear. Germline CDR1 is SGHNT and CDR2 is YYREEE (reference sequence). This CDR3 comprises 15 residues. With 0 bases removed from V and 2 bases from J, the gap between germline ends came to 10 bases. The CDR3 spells CASSLGQANTDTQYF. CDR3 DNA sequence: TGTGCCAGCAGCTTGGGGCAGGCGAACACAGATACGCAGTATTTT.

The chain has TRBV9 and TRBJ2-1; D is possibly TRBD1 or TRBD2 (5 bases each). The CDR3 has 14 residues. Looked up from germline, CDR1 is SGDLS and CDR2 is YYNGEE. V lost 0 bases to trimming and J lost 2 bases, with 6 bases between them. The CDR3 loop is CASSVGGTYNEQFF. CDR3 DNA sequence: TGTGCCAGCAGCGTAGGGGGGACCTACAATGAGCAGTTCTTC.

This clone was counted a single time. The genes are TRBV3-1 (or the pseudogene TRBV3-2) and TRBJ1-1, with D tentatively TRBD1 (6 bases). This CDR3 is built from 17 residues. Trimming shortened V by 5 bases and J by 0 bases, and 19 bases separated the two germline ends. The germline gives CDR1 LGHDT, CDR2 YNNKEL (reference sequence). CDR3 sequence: CASSGRDTYFMNTEAFF. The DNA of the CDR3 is TGTGCCAGCAGCGGCCGGGACACCTACTTCATGAACACTGAAGCTTTCTTT.

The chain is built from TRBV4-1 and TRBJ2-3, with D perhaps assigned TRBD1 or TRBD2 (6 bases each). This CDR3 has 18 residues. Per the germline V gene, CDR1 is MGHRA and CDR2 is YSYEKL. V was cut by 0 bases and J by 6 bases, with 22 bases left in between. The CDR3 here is CASSQEGFEGGRQDTQYF. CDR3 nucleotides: TGCGCCAGCAGCCAAGAAGGGTTTGAGGGGGGTCGCCAGGATACGCAGTATTTT.

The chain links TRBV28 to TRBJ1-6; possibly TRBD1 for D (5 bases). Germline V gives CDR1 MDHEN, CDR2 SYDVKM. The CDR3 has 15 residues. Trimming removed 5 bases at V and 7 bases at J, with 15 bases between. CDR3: CASSPAKAGNSPLHF. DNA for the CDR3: TGTGCCAGCAGTCCCGCCAAGGCAGGGAATTCACCCCTCCACTTT.

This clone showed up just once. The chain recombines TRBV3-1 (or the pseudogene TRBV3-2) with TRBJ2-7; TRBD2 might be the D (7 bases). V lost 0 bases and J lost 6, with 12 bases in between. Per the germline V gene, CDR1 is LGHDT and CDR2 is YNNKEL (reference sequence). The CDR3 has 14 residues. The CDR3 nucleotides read TGTGCCAGCAGCCAAGATGCTGGGGGGGCCGAGCAGTACTTC. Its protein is CASSQDAGGAEQYF.

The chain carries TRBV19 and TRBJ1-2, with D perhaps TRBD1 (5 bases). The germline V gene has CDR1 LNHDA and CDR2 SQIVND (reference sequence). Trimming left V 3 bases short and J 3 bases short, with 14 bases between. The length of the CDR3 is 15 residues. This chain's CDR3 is CASSMGQGPYYGYTF. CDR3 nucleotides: TGTGCCAGTAGTATGGGGCAGGGACCCTACTATGGCTACACCTTC.

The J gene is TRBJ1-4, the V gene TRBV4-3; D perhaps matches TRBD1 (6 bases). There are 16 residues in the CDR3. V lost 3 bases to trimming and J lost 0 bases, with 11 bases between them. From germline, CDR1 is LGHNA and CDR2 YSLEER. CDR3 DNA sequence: TGCGCCAGCAGCCAGGGAGCAGGGGCAACTAATGAAAAACTGTTTTTT. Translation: CASSQGAGATNEKLFF.

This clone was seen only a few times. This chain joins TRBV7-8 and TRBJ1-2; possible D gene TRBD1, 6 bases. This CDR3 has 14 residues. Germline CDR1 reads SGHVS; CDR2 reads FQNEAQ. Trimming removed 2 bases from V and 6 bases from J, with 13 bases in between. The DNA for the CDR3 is TGTGCCAGCAGCTTAACAACGTACAGGGATGGCTACACCTTC. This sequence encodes CASSLTTYRDGYTF.

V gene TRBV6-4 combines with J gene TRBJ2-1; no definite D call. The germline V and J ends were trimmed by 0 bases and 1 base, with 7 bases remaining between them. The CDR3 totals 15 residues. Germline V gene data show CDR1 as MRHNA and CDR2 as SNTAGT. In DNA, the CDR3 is TGTGCCAGCAGTGACTCCGTCGGATCCTACAATGAGCAGTTCTTC. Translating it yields CASSDSVGSYNEQFF.